One and the same sample provided the 2 T cell receptor beta chains below, sequenced in a study of CD8+CD57+ T cells in acquired aplastic anemia. It was genomic DNA that served as the template for profiling TCR beta VDJ and CDR3. MiXCR, run by TCRdb on the reads, gives a single entry per CDR3 protein. The sample includes 95,000 to 150,000 distinct CDR3 sequences, approximately 40% of them seen just once. The sequenced patients had an expansion of CD8+CD57+ cells seen by flow cytometry. The sequenced sample consisted of sorted CD4+, CD8+, or CD8+CD57+ T cells (not recorded which) from PBMCs. The receptor source for this set is a human donor with aplastic anemia.

With respect to this clonotype: Given a much more abundant clone one base away, this may be a read error. The J gene is TRBJ1-5, the V gene TRBV12-3 or TRBV12-4; D not certain. The ends were cut back, 6 bases at V and 6 bases at J, with 12 bases in the middle. The CDR3 spans 13 residues. CDR3 DNA sequence: TGTGCCAGCAGCTCTGTGTCCGGTCAGCCCCAGCATTTT. Translation gives CASSSVSGQPQHF.

This clonotype was detected only once. A much bigger clone sits one base away, suggesting this may be a read error. The rearrangement uses TRBV5-4 and TRBJ2-2, with 11 bases matching TRBD2. Trimming took 7 bases from V and 0 from J; bases not matched to a gene: 5. CDR1 SGHNT and CDR2 YYREEE come from the germline V gene (reference sequence). The CDR3 loop spans 16 amino acids. This CDR3 is CASAGTSGANTGELFF. CDR3 coding DNA: TGTGCCAGCGCCGGGACTAGCGGTGCGAACACCGGGGAGCTGTTTTTT.